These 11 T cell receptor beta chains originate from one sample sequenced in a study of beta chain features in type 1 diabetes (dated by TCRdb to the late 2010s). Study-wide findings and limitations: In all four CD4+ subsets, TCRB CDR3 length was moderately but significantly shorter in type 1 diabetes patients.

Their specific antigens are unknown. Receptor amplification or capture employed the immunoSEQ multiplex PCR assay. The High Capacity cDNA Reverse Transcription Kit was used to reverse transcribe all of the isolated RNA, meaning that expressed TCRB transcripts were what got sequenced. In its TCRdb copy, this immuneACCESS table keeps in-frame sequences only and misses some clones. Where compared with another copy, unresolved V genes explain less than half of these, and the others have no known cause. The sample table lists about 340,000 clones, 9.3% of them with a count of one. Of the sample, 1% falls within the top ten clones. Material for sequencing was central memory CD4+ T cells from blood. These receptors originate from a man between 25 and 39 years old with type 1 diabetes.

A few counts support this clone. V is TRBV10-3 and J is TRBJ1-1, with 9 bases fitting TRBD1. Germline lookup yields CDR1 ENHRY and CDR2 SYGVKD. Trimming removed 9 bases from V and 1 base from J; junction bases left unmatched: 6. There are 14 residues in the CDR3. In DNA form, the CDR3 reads TGTGCCATAAGAAAGGGACAGGGGAACACTGAAGCTTTCTTT. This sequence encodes CAIRKGQGNTEAFF.

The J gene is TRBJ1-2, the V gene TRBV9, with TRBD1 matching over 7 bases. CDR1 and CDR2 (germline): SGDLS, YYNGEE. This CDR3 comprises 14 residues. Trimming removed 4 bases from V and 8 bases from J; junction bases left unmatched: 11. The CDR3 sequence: CASSPRGTEEGYTF. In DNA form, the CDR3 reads TGTGCCAGCAGCCCCCGAGGGACAGAAGAAGGCTACACCTTC.

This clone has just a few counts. This CDR3 is CASSYDGADNIQYF. The CDR3 region has the DNA TGTGCCAGCAGTTACGACGGGGCAGATAACATTCAGTACTTC. The chain uses TRBV6-6 and TRBJ2-4, with D perhaps assigned TRBD1 or TRBD2 (5 bases each). The V gene lost 2 bases and the J gene lost 7 bases, with 12 bases spanning the gap. This CDR3 is 14 amino acids long. Germline CDR1 reads MNHNY; CDR2 reads SVGAGI (reference sequence).

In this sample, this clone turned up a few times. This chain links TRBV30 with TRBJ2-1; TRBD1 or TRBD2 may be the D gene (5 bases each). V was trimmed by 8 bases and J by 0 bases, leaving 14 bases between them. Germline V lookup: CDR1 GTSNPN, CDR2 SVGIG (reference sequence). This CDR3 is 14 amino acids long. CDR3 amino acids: CASRESGSYNEQFF. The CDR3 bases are TGTGCCAGCAGGGAGTCGGGCTCCTACAATGAGCAGTTCTTC.

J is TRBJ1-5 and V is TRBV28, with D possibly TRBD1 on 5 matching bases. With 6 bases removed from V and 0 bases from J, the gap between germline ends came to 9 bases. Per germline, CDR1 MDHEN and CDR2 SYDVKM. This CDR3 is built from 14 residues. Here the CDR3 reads CASRGPYSNQPQHF. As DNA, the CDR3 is TGTGCCAGCAGGGGGCCTTATAGCAATCAGCCCCAGCATTTT. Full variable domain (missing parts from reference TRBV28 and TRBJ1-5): DVKVTQSSRYLVKRTGEKVFLECVQDMDHENMFWYRQDPGLGLRLIYFSYDVKMKEKGDIPEGYSVSREKKERFSLILESASTNQTSMYLCASRGPYSNQPQHFGDGTRLSIL.

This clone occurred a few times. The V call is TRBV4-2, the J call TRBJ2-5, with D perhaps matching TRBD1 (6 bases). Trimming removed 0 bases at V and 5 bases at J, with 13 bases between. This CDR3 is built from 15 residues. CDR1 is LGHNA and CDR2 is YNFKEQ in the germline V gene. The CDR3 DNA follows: TGTGCCAGCAGCCAAGAGCACAGGGATGGCGAGACCCAGTACTTC. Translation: CASSQEHRDGETQYF.

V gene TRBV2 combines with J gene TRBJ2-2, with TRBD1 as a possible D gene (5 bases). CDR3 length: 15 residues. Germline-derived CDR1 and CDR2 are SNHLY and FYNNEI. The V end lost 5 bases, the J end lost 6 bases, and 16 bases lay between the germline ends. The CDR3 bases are TGTGCCAGCAGTTCCAGGGTTGGGAAAGCCGGGGAGCTGTTTTTT. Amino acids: CASSSRVGKAGELFF.

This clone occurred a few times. CDR3 residues: CASSEAVTEYGYTF. The DNA of the CDR3 is TGTGCCAGCAGTGAAGCAGTAACAGAGTATGGCTACACCTTC. This sequence joins TRBV2 and TRBJ1-2; D gene unclear. Trimming removed 0 bases from V and 5 bases from J, with 10 bases in between. This CDR3 comprises 14 residues. Per germline, CDR1 SNHLY and CDR2 FYNNEI.

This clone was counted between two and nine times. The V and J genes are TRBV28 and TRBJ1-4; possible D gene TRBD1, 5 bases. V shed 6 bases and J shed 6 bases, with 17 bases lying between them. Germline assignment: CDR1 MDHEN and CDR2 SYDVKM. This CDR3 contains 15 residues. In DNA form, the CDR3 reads TGTGCCAGCAGGTCCGCCGGGACTGAAGATGAAAAACTGTTTTTT. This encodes CASRSAGTEDEKLFF.

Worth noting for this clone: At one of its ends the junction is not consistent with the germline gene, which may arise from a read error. The CDR3 DNA follows: TGTGCCAGCAGCCCTGTCGGGACTAGCTTCCACTTC. The encoded protein is CASSPVGTSFHF. This chain joins TRBV5-8 and TRBJ2-5; TRBD2 agrees at 9 bases. The CDR3 contains 12 residues. CDR1 SGHTS and CDR2 YDEGEE come from the germline V gene.

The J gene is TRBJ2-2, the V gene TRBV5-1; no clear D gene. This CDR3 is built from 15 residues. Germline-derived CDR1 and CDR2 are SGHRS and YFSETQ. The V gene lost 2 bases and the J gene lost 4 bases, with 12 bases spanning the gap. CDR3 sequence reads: CASSLVTAFTGELFF. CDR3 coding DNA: TGCGCCAGCAGCTTAGTTACAGCGTTCACCGGGGAGCTGTTTTTT.